This T cell receptor beta chain is from a study of CD8 T cells in Susac syndrome. In germline, CDR1 is SGHRS, CDR2 YFSETQ. V was clipped by 4 bases and J by 8 bases, with 9 bases between them. CDR3 size: 11 residues. The T cells that were sequenced for TCR beta were CD8+ and CD4+ cells from blood. FACS enriched CD8+ TEMRA cells, while bulk CD8+ and CD4+ were negatively isolated. Study observations and caveats: A relatively small number of individuals underwent TCR sequencing and HLA analysis.

Points on this clonotype: Its antigen is currently unknown.

RNA totalling about 0.45 to 1 ug underwent reverse transcription with random hexamers. The amplification used immunoSEQ multiplex PCR on TCR beta CDR3; it spanned 54 Vbeta and 13 Jbeta. TCRdb called the immunoSEQ multiplex PCR reads again in MiXCR, with one record for every CDR3 protein. Counted here are around 170,000 distinct CDR3 sequences, about 96% occurring once; the ten biggest clones make up about 0.13%. This receptor was identified in a human donor with Susac syndrome. Sequenced material: CD4+ T cells from PBMCs. The rearrangement joins TRBV5-1 to TRBJ1-2, with unresolved D. The CDR3 bases are TGCGCCAGCAGCGGGGATGCAGGCTACACCTTC. It encodes CASSGDAGYTF. The whole variable domain, remainder taken from reference TRBV5-1 and TRBJ1-2, is KAGVTQTPRYLIKTRGQQVTLSCSPISGHRSVSWYQQTPGQGLQFLFEYFSETQRNKGNFPGRFSGRQFSNSRSEMNVSTLELGDSALYLCASSGDAGYTFGSGTRLTVV.